This entry lists 2 T cell receptor beta chains sequenced from one sample in a study of blood T cell repertoires in COVID-19. TCRdb's copy holds only in-frame clones and misses some; the assay was immunoSEQ multiplex PCR. The data contain hundreds of thousands of clones, around nine tenths of them singletons. Sequencing was carried out using peripheral blood. The receptors originated from a woman between 40 and 55 years old who had recovered from COVID-19.

This clone was observed a single time. The chain employs TRBV15 and TRBJ1-2; no clear D. The CDR3 runs 14 residues. Trimming removed 1 base at V and 4 bases at J, with 10 bases between. Germline CDR1 is LNHNV and CDR2 is YYDKDF (reference sequence). DNA for the CDR3: TGTGCCACCAGCAGAGTAGGCGGCAGCTATGGCTACACCTTC. Amino acid sequence: CATSRVGGSYGYTF.

The chain recombines TRBV15 with TRBJ2-5, with D uncertain. The CDR3 spans 13 residues. The germline V gene encodes CDR1 LNHNV and CDR2 YYDKDF (reference sequence). Trimming pared 8 bases from V and 2 bases from J, leaving 12 bases between. For the CDR3, the DNA is TGTGCCACCGGTAAGCCCGAACAAGAGACCCAGTACTTC. This encodes CATGKPEQETQYF.